The 30 T cell receptor beta chains below come from one sample, sequenced in a study of blood T cells in healthy people across ages. Sample-barcoded 5' priming and a J-beta primer mix drove a second PCR of roughly 6 to 12 cycles. A single record per CDR3 protein comes from TCRdb applying MiXCR to the 5' RACE reads. The sample includes 550,000 to 700,000 distinct CDR3 sequences, 25% to 30% of them seen just once. The material sequenced was blood. These TCRs come from an older woman in good health.

This clonotype was counted only a few times. The V call is TRBV5-1, the J call TRBJ2-5; 10 positions match TRBD2. The CDR3 is made up of 15 amino acids. J lost 5 bases, V lost 2 bases, and 6 bases had no gene match. CDR1 and CDR2 (germline): SGHRS, YFSETQ. The CDR3 protein is CASSLTSGVWETQYF. The CDR3 region has the DNA TGCGCCAGCAGCTTAACTAGCGGGGTATGGGAGACCCAGTACTTC.

The chain is built from TRBV2 and TRBJ1-6; D ambiguous. Trimming cost V 6 bases and J 9 bases, with 18 bases left between them. The V gene's germline CDR1 is SNHLY and CDR2 FYNNEI. The length of the CDR3 is 15 residues. CDR3: CASRKDPQTGSPLHF. CDR3 nucleotides: TGTGCCAGCAGGAAGGACCCTCAAACCGGTTCACCCCTCCACTTT.

This clonotype was counted at least ten times. The chain is built from TRBV7-2 and TRBJ2-5; 9 bases align to TRBD1. After removal of 4 bases from V and 5 bases from J, the junction contained 5 bases not matched to a gene. Germline V CDR1 and CDR2: SGHTA, FQGNSA. The CDR3 is 14 residues long. CDR3 residues: CASSSGQGGETQYF. The CDR3 nucleotides are TGTGCCAGCAGCTCGGGACAGGGTGGCGAGACCCAGTACTTC. The whole variable domain, filled in from reference TRBV7-2 and TRBJ2-5, reads GAGVSQSPSNKVTEKGKDVELRCDPISGHTALYWYRQSLGQGLEFLIYFQGNSAPDKSGLPSDRFSAERTGGSVSTLTIQRTQQEDSAVYLCASSSGQGGETQYFGPGTRLLVL.

Only a few counts were recorded for this clonotype. The CDR3 loop is CASSIVFRGSGDTEAFF. CDR3 DNA: TGTGCCAGTAGTATAGTGTTTCGGGGATCCGGAGACACTGAAGCTTTCTTT. The V gene is TRBV19, the J gene TRBJ1-1; no firm D call. CDR1 and CDR2 (germline): LNHDA, SQIVND (reference sequence). This CDR3 is 17 amino acids long. The germline V and J ends were trimmed by 1 base and 3 bases, with 18 bases remaining between them.

This clonotype was counted a few times. The V call is TRBV9, the J call TRBJ2-2; 9 bases agree with TRBD2. The germline CDR1 and CDR2 sequences are SGDLS and YYNGEE. With 2 bases clipped from V and 6 bases from J, the junction kept 5 bases outside the gene matches. CDR3 length equals 15 residues. For the CDR3, the DNA is TGTGCCAGCAGCGTCGTAGCGGGAGAGTCCGGGGAGCTGTTTTTT. Amino acid sequence: CASSVVAGESGELFF. The whole variable domain, remainder taken from reference TRBV9 and TRBJ2-2, is DSGVTQTPKHLITATGQRVTLRCSPRSGDLSVYWYQQSLDQGLQFLIQYYNGEERAKGNILERFSAQQFPDLHSELNLSSLELGDSALYFCASSVVAGESGELFFGEGSRLTVL.

A word on this clonotype: The conserved closing phenylalanine or tryptophan is absent in this CDR3, likely reflecting a read error. The chain joins TRBV7-2 to TRBJ1-5; D might be TRBD1 (5 bases). CDR1 and CDR2 from the germline V gene are SGHTA and FQGNSA. The length of the CDR3 is 14 residues. The DNA for the CDR3 is TGTGCCAGCAGCCCCGACAGAAACTATCAGCGCCAGCATCTT. It yields the protein CASSPDRNYQRQHL.

This clonotype showed up just a few times. The V gene is TRBV3-1, the J gene TRBJ1-2, with D tentatively TRBD1 (5 bases). V was pared by 0 bases and J by 0 bases, with 14 bases between. There are 17 residues in the CDR3. Germline V gene sequence: CDR1 LGHDT, CDR2 YNNKEL (reference sequence). CDR3 sequence: CASSQDFGTATNYGYTF. The CDR3 nucleotides are TGTGCCAGCAGCCAAGATTTCGGGACGGCAACTAACTATGGCTACACCTTC.

The V call is TRBV14, the J call TRBJ2-3; D may be TRBD2 (6 bases). V was trimmed by 3 bases and J by 2 bases, leaving 15 bases between them. CDR1 is SGHDN, CDR2 FVKESK, per germline. The CDR3 runs to 16 residues. The CDR3 DNA reads TGTGCCAGCAGCCATGTGGGACGCGGGGCCACAGATACGCAGTATTTT. Protein: CASSHVGRGATDTQYF.

This clonotype was recorded a few times. The chain is built from TRBV28 and TRBJ2-1; D perhaps matches TRBD1 (6 bases). The length of the CDR3 is 14 residues. V was trimmed by 8 bases and J by 7 bases, leaving 18 bases between them. The germline V gene has CDR1 MDHEN and CDR2 SYDVKM. Here the CDR3 DNA reads TGTGCCAGCTCATTGACAGGCGAGAGGAATGAGCAGTTCTTC. Translation: CASSLTGERNEQFF.

This clonotype was found a few times. V usage is TRBV5-1 and J usage is TRBJ2-7; D is ambiguous. V was pared by 0 bases and J by 4 bases, with 8 bases between. This CDR3 contains 13 residues. Germline CDR1 is SGHRS and CDR2 is YFSETQ. The CDR3 loop reads CASSLEVGYEQYF. As DNA, the CDR3 is TGCGCCAGCAGCTTGGAGGTAGGATACGAGCAGTACTTC.

The chain has TRBV7-2 and TRBJ2-5, with D possibly called TRBD1 or TRBD2 (6 bases each). The end of the DNA fits TRBJ2-1 better, so the J call may be wrong. Germline-derived CDR1 and CDR2 are SGHTA and FQGNSA. The CDR3 sequence is 14 residues long. CDR3 in amino acids: CASSLGGDSSEQFF. The CDR3, as DNA: TGTGCCAGCAGCCTGGGGGGCGACTCGTCTGAGCAGTTCTTC.

The rearrangement links TRBV9 to TRBJ2-5, with 11 bases that match TRBD2. The length of the CDR3 is 21 residues. The junction had 17 bases not matched to a gene; V was cut back by 1 base and J by 0 bases. The V gene's germline CDR1 is SGDLS and CDR2 YYNGEE. The CDR3 region is CASSVSVGGRLAGKYQETQYF. CDR3 in DNA: TGTGCCAGCAGCGTATCCGTGGGGGGTCGACTAGCGGGGAAGTACCAAGAGACCCAGTACTTC.

The chain combines TRBV19 with TRBJ2-4; possibly TRBD2 for D (6 bases). Germline V gene sequence: CDR1 LNHDA, CDR2 SQIVND (reference sequence). The CDR3 spans 14 residues. V lost 3 bases, J lost 10 bases, and 16 bases lay in between. The DNA of the CDR3 is TGTGCCAGTAGTATCGTCCCTAGCGAAAGTATTCAGTACTTC. It yields the protein CASSIVPSESIQYF.

The CDR3 sequence is CASSYLTPGQGFDEQYF. The CDR3 nucleotides are TGTGCCAGCAGTTATCTGACGCCGGGACAGGGTTTCGACGAGCAGTACTTC. The chain recombines TRBV6-6 with TRBJ2-7; 9 bases fit TRBD1. Germline assignment: CDR1 MNHNY and CDR2 SVGAGI (reference sequence). The CDR3 totals 17 residues. V dropped 3 bases and J dropped 5; count of bases not matched to a gene: 14.

The rearrangement links TRBV6-2 or TRBV6-3 to TRBJ2-7; 8 bases map to TRBD2. CDR3 length equals 13 residues. The junction had 3 bases not matched to a gene; V was cut back by 6 bases and J by 2 bases. Germline V gene lookup returns CDR1 MNHEY and CDR2 SVGEGT. The CDR3 region has the DNA TGTGCCAGCAGGACTAGCGCTACCTACGAGCAGTACTTC. Translating it yields CASRTSATYEQYF.

The chain combines TRBV29-1 with TRBJ1-1; D is unresolved. Germline assignment: CDR1 SQVTM and CDR2 ANQGSEA. The CDR3 length is 13 residues. The CDR3 sequence is CAAKTEPNTEAFF. The CDR3 nucleotides read TGCGCGGCTAAGACTGAGCCGAACACTGAAGCTTTCTTT.

For this clonotype: Being one base from a much bigger clone, this may be a read error. This chain uses TRBV12-3 or TRBV12-4 with TRBJ2-6; D unclear. The CDR3 loop spans 15 amino acids. Trimming left V 2 bases short and J 5 bases short, with 10 bases between. CDR3 nucleotides: TGTGCCAGCAGTTTAAGTACAGCTAGGGCCAACGTCCTGACTTTC. This codes for CASSLSTARANVLTF.

The chain links TRBV18 to TRBJ2-7; D gene uncertain. The J call could be wrong; TRBJ2-1 is a better fit for the DNA end. Germline V CDR1 and CDR2: KGHSH, LQKENI. CDR3 length: 14 residues. The CDR3 DNA reads TGTGCCAGCTCACCGGTCAATGGAAACAATGAGCAGTTCTTC. The encoded protein is CASSPVNGNNEQFF.

This clonotype was counted only a few times. The chain recombines TRBV3-1 with TRBJ2-2; no reliable D call. Trimming stripped 7 bases from V and 6 bases from J, with 9 bases between. The CDR3 loop spans 12 amino acids. Per germline, CDR1 LGHDT and CDR2 YNNKEL (reference sequence). CDR3 sequence reads: CASKDLAGELFF. In DNA form, the CDR3 reads TGTGCCAGCAAGGATCTCGCCGGGGAGCTGTTTTTT.

This clonotype was seen repeatedly, ten times or more. The chain links TRBV18 to TRBJ1-2; tentative D call: TRBD1 (5 bases). The CDR3 is 12 residues long. Germline V CDR1 and CDR2: KGHSH, LQKENI. Trimming pared 3 bases from V and 8 bases from J, leaving 10 bases between. This CDR3 reads CASSPLGEGYTF. The DNA of the CDR3 is TGTGCCAGCTCACCCCTGGGGGAAGGCTACACCTTC.

The chain recombines TRBV19 with TRBJ2-2; 10 nucleotides line up with TRBD2. The CDR3 spans 15 residues. The germline CDR1 and CDR2 sequences are LNHDA and SQIVND (reference sequence). V shed 9 bases, J shed 0 bases, and the junction held 4 bases outside the gene matches. The CDR3 region has the DNA TGTGCCAGCCGGACTAGCGGATCGAACACCGGGGAGCTGTTTTTT. Amino acids: CASRTSGSNTGELFF.

The chain recombines TRBV5-1 with TRBJ2-5; 8 bases match TRBD2. With the DNA end fitting TRBJ2-1 better, the J assignment may be wrong. The germline V gene encodes CDR1 SGHRS and CDR2 YFSETQ. This CDR3 spans 16 amino acids. The CDR3 DNA sequence: TGCGCCAGCAGTCCGGGACTAGGGGTTCTGGGCAATGAGCAGTTCTTC. Its translation is CASSPGLGVLGNEQFF.

For the CDR3, the DNA is TGCGCCAGTGGGGAGACAGTCACCTCCGGGGAGCTGTTTTTT. This translates into CASGETVTSGELFF. The chain combines TRBV5-1 with TRBJ2-2; D assignment may be TRBD1 or TRBD2 (5 bases each). CDR3 length: 14 residues. Trimming removed 8 bases from V and 6 bases from J, with 17 bases in between. The germline V gene encodes CDR1 SGHRS and CDR2 YFSETQ.

This clonotype was seen a handful of times. V usage is TRBV5-1 and J usage is TRBJ2-3; 7 bases match TRBD2. Germline V gives CDR1 SGHRS, CDR2 YFSETQ. The CDR3 has 14 residues. With V trimmed by 7 bases and J by 2 bases, 7 bases remained unmatched. For the CDR3, the DNA is TGCGCCAGCGGGGAGCGGGGACTCACAGATACGCAGTATTTT. It translates to CASGERGLTDTQYF.

The sample holds a few counts of this clonotype. The J gene is TRBJ2-5, the V gene TRBV20-1; possibly TRBD2 for D (7 bases). V lost 5 bases and J 4 bases, leaving 14 bases between the germline ends. The CDR3 sequence is 13 residues long. Germline loops: CDR1 DFQATT, CDR2 SNEGSKA (reference sequence). CDR3 DNA: TGCAGTGCTTTCCTCCGGGGGGCAGAGACCCAGTACTTC. Translating gives CSAFLRGAETQYF.

This clonotype has only a few counts. The chain uses TRBV18 and TRBJ1-4, with D maybe TRBD1 (5 bases). The CDR3 runs to 14 residues. Germline V gene data show CDR1 as KGHSH and CDR2 as LQKENI. Trimming stripped 4 bases from V and 6 bases from J, with 12 bases between. This chain's CDR3 is CASSLMRGDEKLFF. In DNA, the CDR3 is TGTGCCAGCTCACTTATGAGAGGGGATGAAAAACTGTTTTTT.

The V gene is TRBV2, the J gene TRBJ1-4; TRBD1 might be the D (6 bases). V was cut by 7 bases and J by 8 bases, with 23 bases left in between. The CDR3 covers 16 residues. Germline values: CDR1 SNHLY, CDR2 FYNNEI. In DNA form, the CDR3 reads TGTGCCAGCACCGTTCGAACCTCGGGACACAGCGAAAAACTGTTTTTT. Protein: CASTVRTSGHSEKLFF. The entire variable domain, with the rest obtained from reference TRBV2 and TRBJ1-4, is as follows: EPEVTQTPSHQVTQMGQEVILRCVPISNHLYFYWYRQILGQKVEFLVSFYNNEISEKSEIFDDQFSVERPDGSNFTLKIRSTKLEDSAMYFCASTVRTSGHSEKLFFGSGTQLSVL.

On this clonotype: Here the CDR3 omits its conserved ending phenylalanine or tryptophan, so a read error is the likely source. The chain has TRBV29-1 and TRBJ2-7; a possible D gene is TRBD2 (6 bases). The CDR3 consists of 13 residues. Germline lookup yields CDR1 SQVTM and CDR2 ANQGSEA. The ends were cut back, 4 bases at V and 3 bases at J, with 13 bases in the middle. The CDR3 DNA sequence: TGCAGCGTTGGCAGGGACTTAAGCTACGAGCAGTACTTG. This sequence encodes CSVGRDLSYEQYL.

A few counts support this clonotype. This chain connects TRBV5-1 to TRBJ1-2; 8 bases align to TRBD1. CDR3 length equals 13 residues. Unmatched junction bases numbered 5, after V lost 3 bases and J lost 7 bases. Germline V gene sequence: CDR1 SGHRS, CDR2 YFSETQ. The DNA of the CDR3 is TGCGCCAGCAGCTCCAGGGGGCAACGTGGCTACACCTTC. Translated: CASSSRGQRGYTF. The variable domain in full, with the rest retrieved from reference TRBV5-1 and TRBJ1-2, is KAGVTQTPRYLIKTRGQQVTLSCSPISGHRSVSWYQQTPGQGLQFLFEYFSETQRNKGNFPGRFSGRQFSNSRSEMNVSTLELGDSALYLCASSSRGQRGYTFGSGTRLTVV.

This clonotype was counted once. The conserved phenylalanine or tryptophan normally closing the CDR3 is absent here, so this likely arose from a read error. The chain joins TRBV4-1 to TRBJ2-5; D is tentatively TRBD1 or TRBD2 (6 bases each). V shed 4 bases and J shed 5 bases, with 17 bases lying between them. There are 15 residues in the CDR3. In germline, CDR1 is MGHRA, CDR2 YSYEKL. The DNA of the CDR3 is TGCGCCAGCAGCCGAGGGGGGATTCGCTCTGAGACCCAGTACTCC. Translated, it gives CASSRGGIRSETQYS.